This TCR beta chain was captured in a study of technical replicates of blood from a few donors (dated by TCRdb to about 2017). The library was produced with the immunoSEQ multiplex PCR assay. TCRdb's version of the immuneACCESS table is confined to in-frame rearrangements and falls short of the full clone set. An unresolved V gene accounts for under half of the shortfall where checked; the remainder is of unknown origin. The sample yields 75,000 to 95,000 clones; around 94% were counted once. The ten most abundant clones make up 0.39% of the sample. Including the terminal cysteine and phenylalanine, the CDR3 comprises 12 residues. CDR3 DNA is the only sequence kept; it has 36 bases, read in frame from the first base. The germline V gene yields SGHRS for CDR1 and YFSETQ for CDR2. Trimming removed 0 bases from V and 5 bases from J, leaving 4 bases between the germline ends. On this clone: Its recognized antigen is unknown. There are no base qualities to consult, and no much larger clone falls within one base.

The specimen was T cells isolated from PBMCs. The chain couples TRBV5-1 to TRBJ2-3, with the D gene too uncertain to name. This clonotype was obtained from a human donor in good health. In nucleotide form, the sequence is TGCGCCAGCAGCTTGGCGGTAGATACGCAGTATTTT. Its coded protein is CASSLAVDTQYF.